This TCR beta chain was retrieved from a study of T cells in Graves' hyperthyroidism and ophthalmopathy. This clonotype has at least ten counts. RNA transcripts gave rise to amplified TCR beta CDR3 regions. HTBI primers drove first-round RT-PCR of the TCR CDR3. TCRdb called the multiplex PCR reads again in MiXCR, with one record for every CDR3 protein. This table holds 390,000 or so distinct CDR3 sequences, 14% to 15% found once. V gave up 0 bases and J gave up 4 bases, with 13 bases separating them. The CDR3 sequence is 14 residues long. Germline V CDR1 and CDR2: DFQATT, SNEGSKA (reference sequence). In making diagnoses, clinical symptoms, serum thyroxine and TRAb, thyroid ultrasound and orbital computed tomography were all used. Extraction of PBMCs used 8 to 10 ml of fresh peripheral blood.

The sample taken for sequencing was blood. This TCR came from a man between 18 and 35 years old with Graves' ophthalmopathy. V and J are TRBV20-1 and TRBJ2-7; tentative D call: TRBD2 (5 bases). The chain's CDR3 is CSARDINGGYEQYF. CDR3 in DNA: TGCAGTGCTAGAGATATTAACGGCGGGTACGAGCAGTACTTC.